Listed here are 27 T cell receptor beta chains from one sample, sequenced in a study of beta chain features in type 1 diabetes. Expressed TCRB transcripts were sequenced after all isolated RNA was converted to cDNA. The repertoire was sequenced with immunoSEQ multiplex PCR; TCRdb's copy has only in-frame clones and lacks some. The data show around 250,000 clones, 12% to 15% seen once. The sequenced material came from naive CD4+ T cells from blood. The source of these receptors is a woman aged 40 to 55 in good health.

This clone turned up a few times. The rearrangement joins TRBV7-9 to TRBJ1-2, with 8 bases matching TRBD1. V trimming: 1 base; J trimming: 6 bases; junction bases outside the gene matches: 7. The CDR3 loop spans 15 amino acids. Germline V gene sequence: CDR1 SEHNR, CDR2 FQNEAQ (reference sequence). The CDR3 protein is CASSLEDRGNHGYTF. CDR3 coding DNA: TGTGCCAGCAGCTTAGAAGACAGGGGAAACCATGGCTACACCTTC. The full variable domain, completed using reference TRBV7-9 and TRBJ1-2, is DTGVSQNPRHKITKRGQNVTFRCDPISEHNRLYWYRQTLGQGPEFLTYFQNEAQLEKSRLLSDRFSAERPKGSFSTLEIQRTEQGDSAMYLCASSLEDRGNHGYTFGSGTRLTVV.

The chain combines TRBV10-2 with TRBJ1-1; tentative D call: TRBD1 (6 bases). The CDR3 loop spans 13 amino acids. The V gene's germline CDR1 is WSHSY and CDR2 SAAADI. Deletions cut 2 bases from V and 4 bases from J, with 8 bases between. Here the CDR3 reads CASSERGGTEAFF. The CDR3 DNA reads TGCGCCAGCAGTGAGAGGGGGGGCACTGAAGCTTTCTTT.

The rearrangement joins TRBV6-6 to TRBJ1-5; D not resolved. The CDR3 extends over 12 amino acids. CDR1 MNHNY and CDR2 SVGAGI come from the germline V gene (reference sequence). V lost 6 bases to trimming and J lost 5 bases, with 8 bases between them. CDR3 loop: CASRQYDQPQHF. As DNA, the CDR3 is TGTGCCAGCAGACAGTATGATCAGCCCCAGCATTTT.

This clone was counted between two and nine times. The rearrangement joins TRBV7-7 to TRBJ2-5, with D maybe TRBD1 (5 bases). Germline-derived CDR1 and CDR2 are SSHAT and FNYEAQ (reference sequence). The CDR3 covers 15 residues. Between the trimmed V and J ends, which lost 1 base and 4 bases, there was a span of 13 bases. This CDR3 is CASSLGAGSRETQYF. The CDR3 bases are TGTGCCAGCAGCTTAGGTGCAGGGTCTAGAGAGACCCAGTACTTC.

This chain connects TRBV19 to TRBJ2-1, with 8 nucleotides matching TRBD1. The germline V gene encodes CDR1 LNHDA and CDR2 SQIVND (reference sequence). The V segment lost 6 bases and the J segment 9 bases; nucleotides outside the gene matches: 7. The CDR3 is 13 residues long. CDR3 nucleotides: TGTGCCAGTAGACTAGGACAGGGTTTTGAGCAGTTCTTC. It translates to CASRLGQGFEQFF.

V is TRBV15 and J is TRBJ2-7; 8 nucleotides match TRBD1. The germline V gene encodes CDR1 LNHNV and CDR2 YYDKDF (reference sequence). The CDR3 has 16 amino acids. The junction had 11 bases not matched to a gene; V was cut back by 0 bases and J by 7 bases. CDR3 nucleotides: TGTGCCACCAGCAGAGAATCCAGGGGGCAGGGTGGTGAGCAGTACTTC. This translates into CATSRESRGQGGEQYF. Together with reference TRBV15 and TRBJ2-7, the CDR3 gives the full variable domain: DAMVIQNPRYQVTQFGKPVTLSCSQTLNHNVMYWYQQKSSQAPKLLFHYYDKDFNNEADTPDNFQSRRPNTSFCFLDIRSPGLGDTAMYLCATSRESRGQGGEQYFGPGTRLTVT.

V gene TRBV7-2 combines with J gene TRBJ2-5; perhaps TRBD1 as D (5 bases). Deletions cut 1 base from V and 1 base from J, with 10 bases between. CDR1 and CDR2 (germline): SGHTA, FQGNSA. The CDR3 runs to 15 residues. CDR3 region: CASSLEVRGQETQYF. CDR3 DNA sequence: TGTGCCAGCAGCTTAGAAGTAAGGGGCCAAGAGACCCAGTACTTC.

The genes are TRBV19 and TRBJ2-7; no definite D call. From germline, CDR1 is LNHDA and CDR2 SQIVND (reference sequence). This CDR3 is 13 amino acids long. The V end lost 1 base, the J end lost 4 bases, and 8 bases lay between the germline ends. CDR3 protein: CASSIGTDYEQYF. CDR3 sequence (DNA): TGTGCCAGTAGTATAGGAACAGATTACGAGCAGTACTTC.

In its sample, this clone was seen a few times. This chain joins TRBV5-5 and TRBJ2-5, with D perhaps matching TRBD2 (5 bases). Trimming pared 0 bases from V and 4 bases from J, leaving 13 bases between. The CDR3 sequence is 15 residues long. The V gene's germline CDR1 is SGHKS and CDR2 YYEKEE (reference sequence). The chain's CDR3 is CASSLGGLKSETQYF. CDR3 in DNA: TGTGCCAGCAGCTTGGGAGGACTCAAATCAGAGACCCAGTACTTC.

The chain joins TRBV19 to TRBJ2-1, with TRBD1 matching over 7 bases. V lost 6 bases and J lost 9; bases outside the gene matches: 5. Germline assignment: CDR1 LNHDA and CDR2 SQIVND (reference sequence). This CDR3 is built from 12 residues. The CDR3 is CASSLGGSEQFF. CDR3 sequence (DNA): TGTGCCAGTAGCCTAGGGGGCAGTGAGCAGTTCTTC.

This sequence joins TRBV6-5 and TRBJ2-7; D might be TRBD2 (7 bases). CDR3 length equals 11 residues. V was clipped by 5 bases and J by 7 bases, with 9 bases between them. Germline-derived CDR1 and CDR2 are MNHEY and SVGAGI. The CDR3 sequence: CASSRGGEQYF. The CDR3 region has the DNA TGTGCCAGCAGTAGGGGGGGGGAGCAGTACTTC.

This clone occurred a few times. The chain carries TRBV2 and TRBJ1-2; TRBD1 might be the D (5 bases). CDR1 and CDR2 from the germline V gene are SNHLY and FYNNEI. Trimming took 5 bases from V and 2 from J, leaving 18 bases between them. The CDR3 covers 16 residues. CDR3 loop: CASSRLRDSGNYGYTF. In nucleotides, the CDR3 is TGTGCCAGCAGTCGCCTCCGGGACTCTGGAAACTATGGCTACACCTTC.

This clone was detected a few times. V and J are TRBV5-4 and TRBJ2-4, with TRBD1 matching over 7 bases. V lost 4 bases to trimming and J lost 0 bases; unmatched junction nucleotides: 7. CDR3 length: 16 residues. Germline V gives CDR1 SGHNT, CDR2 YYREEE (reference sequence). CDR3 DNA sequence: TGTGCCAGCAGCGACCGACAGGGACGAGCCAAAAACATTCAGTACTTC. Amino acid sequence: CASSDRQGRAKNIQYF.

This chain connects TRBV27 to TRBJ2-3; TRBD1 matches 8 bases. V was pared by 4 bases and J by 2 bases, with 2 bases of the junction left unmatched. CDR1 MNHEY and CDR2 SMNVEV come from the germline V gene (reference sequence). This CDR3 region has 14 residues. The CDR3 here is CASSWDRPTDTQYF. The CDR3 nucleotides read TGTGCCAGCAGTTGGGACAGGCCCACAGATACGCAGTATTTT.

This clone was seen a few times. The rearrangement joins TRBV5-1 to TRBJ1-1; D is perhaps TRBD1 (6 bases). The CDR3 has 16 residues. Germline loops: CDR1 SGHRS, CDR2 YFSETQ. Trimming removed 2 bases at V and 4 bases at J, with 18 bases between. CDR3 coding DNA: TGCGCCAGCAGCTTTGGGCTACAGGGCGGCAGCACTGAAGCTTTCTTT. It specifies CASSFGLQGGSTEAFF.

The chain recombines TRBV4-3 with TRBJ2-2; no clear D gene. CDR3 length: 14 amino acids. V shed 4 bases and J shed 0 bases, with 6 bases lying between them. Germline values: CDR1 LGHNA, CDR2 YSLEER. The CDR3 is CASSPLANTGELFF. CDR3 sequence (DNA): TGCGCCAGCAGCCCCCTAGCGAACACCGGGGAGCTGTTTTTT.

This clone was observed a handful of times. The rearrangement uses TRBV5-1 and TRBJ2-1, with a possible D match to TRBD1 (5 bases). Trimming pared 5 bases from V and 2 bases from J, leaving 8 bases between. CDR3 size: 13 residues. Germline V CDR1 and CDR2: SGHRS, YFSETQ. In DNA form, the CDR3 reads TGCGCCAGCAGGACGGACACCTACAATGAGCAGTTCTTC. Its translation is CASRTDTYNEQFF.

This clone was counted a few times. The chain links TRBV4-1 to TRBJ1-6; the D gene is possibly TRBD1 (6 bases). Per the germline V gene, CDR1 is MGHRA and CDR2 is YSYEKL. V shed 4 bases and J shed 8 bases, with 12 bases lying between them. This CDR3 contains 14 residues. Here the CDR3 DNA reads TGCGCCAGCAGCCTTAGGGGGTCGGATTCACCCCTCCACTTT. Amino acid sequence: CASSLRGSDSPLHF.

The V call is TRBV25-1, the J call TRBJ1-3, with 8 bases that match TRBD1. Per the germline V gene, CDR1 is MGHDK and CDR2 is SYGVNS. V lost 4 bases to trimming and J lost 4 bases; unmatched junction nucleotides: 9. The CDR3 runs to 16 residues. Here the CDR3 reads CASSGRDRYPGNTIYF. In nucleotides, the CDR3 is TGTGCCAGCAGTGGACGGGACAGGTATCCGGGAAACACCATATATTTT.

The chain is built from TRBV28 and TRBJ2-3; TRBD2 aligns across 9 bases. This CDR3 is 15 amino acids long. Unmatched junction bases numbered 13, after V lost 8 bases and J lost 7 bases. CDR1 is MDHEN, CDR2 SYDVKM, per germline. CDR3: CASVALAGATYTQYF. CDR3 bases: TGTGCCAGCGTAGCCTTAGCGGGGGCGACTTATACGCAGTATTTT.

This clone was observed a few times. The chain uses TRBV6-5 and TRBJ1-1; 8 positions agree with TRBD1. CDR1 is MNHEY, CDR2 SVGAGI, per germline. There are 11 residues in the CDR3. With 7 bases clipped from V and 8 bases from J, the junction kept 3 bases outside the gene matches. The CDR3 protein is CASTDRGEAFF. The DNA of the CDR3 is TGTGCCAGCACCGACAGGGGCGAAGCTTTCTTT.

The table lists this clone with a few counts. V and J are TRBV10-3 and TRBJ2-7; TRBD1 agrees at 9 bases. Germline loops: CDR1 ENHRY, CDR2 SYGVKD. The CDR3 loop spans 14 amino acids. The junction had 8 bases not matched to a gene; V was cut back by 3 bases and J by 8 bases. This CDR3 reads CAISDWDRETKQYF. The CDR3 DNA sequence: TGTGCCATCAGTGATTGGGACAGGGAGACTAAGCAGTACTTC.

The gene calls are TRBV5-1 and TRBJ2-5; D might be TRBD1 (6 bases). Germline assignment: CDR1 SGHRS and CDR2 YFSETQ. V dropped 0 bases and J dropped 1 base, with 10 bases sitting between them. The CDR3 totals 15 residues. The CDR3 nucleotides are TGCGCCAGCAGCTTGGCCAGGGGATCCCAAGAGACCCAGTACTTC. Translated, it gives CASSLARGSQETQYF.

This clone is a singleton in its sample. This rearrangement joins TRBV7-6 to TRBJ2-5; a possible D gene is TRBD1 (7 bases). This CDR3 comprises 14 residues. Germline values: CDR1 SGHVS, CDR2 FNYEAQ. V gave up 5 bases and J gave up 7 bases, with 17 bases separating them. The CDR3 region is CASSAQGRGATQYF. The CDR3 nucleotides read TGTGCCAGCAGCGCACAGGGGCGGGGTGCGACCCAGTACTTC.

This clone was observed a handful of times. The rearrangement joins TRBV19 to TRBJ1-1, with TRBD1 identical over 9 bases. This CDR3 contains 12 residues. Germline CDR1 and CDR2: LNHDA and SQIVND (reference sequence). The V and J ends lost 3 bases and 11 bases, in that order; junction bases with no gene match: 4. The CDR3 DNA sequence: TGTGCCAGTAGTATTTGGACAGGGGATGCTTTCTTT. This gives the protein CASSIWTGDAFF.

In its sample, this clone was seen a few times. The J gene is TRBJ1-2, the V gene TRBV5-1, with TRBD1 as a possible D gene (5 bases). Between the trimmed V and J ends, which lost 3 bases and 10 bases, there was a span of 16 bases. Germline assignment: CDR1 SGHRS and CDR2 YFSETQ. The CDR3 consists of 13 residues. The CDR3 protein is CASSSNRPASYTF. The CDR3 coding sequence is TGCGCCAGCAGCTCGAACAGGCCGGCTTCCTACACCTTC.

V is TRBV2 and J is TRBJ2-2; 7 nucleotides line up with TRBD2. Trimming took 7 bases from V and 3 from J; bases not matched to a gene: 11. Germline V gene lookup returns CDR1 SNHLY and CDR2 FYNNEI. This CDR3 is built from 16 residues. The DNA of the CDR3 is TGTGCCAGCACCCGACCCGGGACTAAAGACACCGGGGAGCTGTTTTTT. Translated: CASTRPGTKDTGELFF.